Below, 19 T cell receptor beta chains from the same sample are listed, as sequenced in a study of blood T cell repertoires in COVID-19. Repertoires were generated with immunoSEQ multiplex PCR, while TCRdb's copy carries only in-frame clones and drops some. This table has 200,000 to 250,000 clones, around 86% appearing once. Sequenced input: peripheral blood. These receptors were obtained from a man in his fifties with acute or convalescent COVID-19.

The rearrangement uses TRBV6-5 and TRBJ1-1; D unresolved. V dropped 1 base and J dropped 1 base, with 7 bases sitting between them. The CDR3 spans 14 residues. Germline lookup yields CDR1 MNHEY and CDR2 SVGAGI. CDR3 DNA sequence: TGTGCCAGCAGTTACTTACAGCCGAACACTGAAGCTTTCTTT. This sequence encodes CASSYLQPNTEAFF.

Here the CDR3 DNA reads TGTGCCAGCAGCCCCGGACAGGGTCAAACAGATACGCAGTATTTT. Encoded protein: CASSPGQGQTDTQYF. The chain combines TRBV11-3 with TRBJ2-3; 8 bases are shared with TRBD1. The CDR3 is 15 amino acids. The trim removed 5 bases at V and 3 bases at J, leaving 7 bases unmatched. Germline CDR1 is SGHNT and CDR2 is YENEEA.

The CDR3: CASRRYGYTF. The CDR3 DNA reads as TGTGCCAGCAGGAGGTATGGCTACACCTTC. This chain joins TRBV2 and TRBJ1-2; D is undetermined. The CDR3 has 10 amino acids. The V gene's germline CDR1 is SNHLY and CDR2 FYNNEI. Trimming took off 6 bases at V and 5 bases at J, with 4 bases between the two ends.

This clone appeared a few times. V usage is TRBV7-9 and J usage is TRBJ2-7; tentative D call: TRBD1 (6 bases). This CDR3 contains 15 residues. Trimming stripped 1 base from V and 7 bases from J, with 17 bases between. Germline V gene sequence: CDR1 SEHNR, CDR2 FQNEAQ (reference sequence). As DNA, the CDR3 is TGTGCCAGCAGCTTAGTATCACAGGGCAGGACGGAGCAGTACTTC. This codes for CASSLVSQGRTEQYF.

The chain has TRBV3-1 (or the pseudogene TRBV3-2) and TRBJ1-1; 9 nucleotides line up with TRBD1. V gave up 2 bases and J gave up 5 bases; unmatched junction bases: 3. Germline loops: CDR1 LGHDT, CDR2 YNNKEL (reference sequence). The CDR3 has 14 amino acids. CDR3 amino acids: CASSQTTGGTEAFF. The CDR3 coding sequence is TGTGCCAGCAGCCAAACGACAGGGGGAACTGAAGCTTTCTTT.

J is TRBJ2-3 and V is TRBV4-1; 7 positions match TRBD1. This CDR3 is 15 amino acids long. Trimming removed 9 bases from V and 0 bases from J; junction bases left unmatched: 9. In germline, CDR1 is MGHRA, CDR2 YSYEKL. The CDR3 protein is CARINRGRSTDTQYF. The DNA of the CDR3 is TGCGCCAGAATAAACAGGGGAAGAAGCACAGATACGCAGTATTTT.

The chain carries TRBV5-4 and TRBJ1-5; maybe TRBD1 (5 bases). In germline, CDR1 is SGHNT, CDR2 YYREEE (reference sequence). Trimming shortened V by 3 bases and J by 0 bases, and 16 bases separated the two germline ends. CDR3 size: 17 residues. CDR3 nucleotides: TGTGCCAGCAGCTGGGGGGGAGGTGGTGATAGCAATCAGCCCCAGCATTTT. It translates to CASSWGGGGDSNQPQHF.

This chain links TRBV9 with TRBJ2-7; 9 positions agree with TRBD1. Germline-derived CDR1 and CDR2 are SGDLS and YYNGEE. V lost 3 bases, J lost 3 bases, and 7 bases stayed unmatched. CDR3 length: 15 amino acids. The CDR3 DNA reads TGTGCCAGCAGCGCCACACCGGGACAGGGCTACGAGCAGTACTTC. Encoded protein: CASSATPGQGYEQYF.

V is TRBV5-6 and J is TRBJ1-5; 9 bases are a match to TRBD1. The CDR3 has 14 residues. V dropped 5 bases and J dropped 6; count of bases not matched to a gene: 6. Germline V gene lookup returns CDR1 SGHDT and CDR2 YYEEEE. CDR3 nucleotide sequence: TGTGCCAGCAGTGAAACAGGGGGCGGTCAGCCCCAGCATTTT. Its translation: CASSETGGGQPQHF.

In its sample, this clone was seen a few times. The J gene is TRBJ1-5, the V gene TRBV5-5, with D hard to call. The CDR3 totals 13 residues. The germline V gene encodes CDR1 SGHKS and CDR2 YYEKEE (reference sequence). V was cut by 1 base and J by 5 bases, with 7 bases left in between. CDR3 region: CASSLQDDQPQHF. The CDR3 DNA is TGTGCCAGCAGCTTGCAGGATGATCAGCCCCAGCATTTT.

The chain combines TRBV10-1 with TRBJ2-2, with 7 bases lining up with TRBD1. The junction had 3 bases not matched to a gene; V was cut back by 7 bases and J by 4 bases. CDR3 length equals 13 residues. Germline V gene data show CDR1 as WNHNN and CDR2 as SYGVQD (reference sequence). The DNA of the CDR3 is TGCGCCAGCACGGGACAGCTCACCGGGGAGCTGTTTTTT. It is translated as CASTGQLTGELFF.

The chain couples TRBV14 to TRBJ1-6, with D maybe TRBD1 (6 bases). The CDR3 contains 14 residues. The V end was cut by 4 bases, the J end by 10 bases, with 14 bases between. From germline, CDR1 is SGHDN and CDR2 FVKESK. CDR3 in amino acids: CASSLEGGRSPLHF. The CDR3, as DNA: TGTGCCAGCAGCCTGGAGGGGGGGAGATCACCCCTCCACTTT.

The CDR3 coding sequence is TGTGCCAGCAGCTCCCGACAGGTGGCGGAGACCCAGTACTTC. Translating gives CASSSRQVAETQYF. The J gene is TRBJ2-5, the V gene TRBV7-2; a weak D match, TRBD1 (6 bases). Germline V gene sequence: CDR1 SGHTA, CDR2 FQGNSA. There are 14 residues in the CDR3. The germline V and J ends were trimmed by 4 bases and 5 bases, with 14 bases remaining between them.

The genes are TRBV30 and TRBJ2-1, with D perhaps matching TRBD2 (5 bases). Germline-derived CDR1 and CDR2 are GTSNPN and SVGIG (reference sequence). The CDR3 contains 14 residues. Trimming stripped 0 bases from V and 9 bases from J, with 15 bases between. The CDR3 spells CAWSVGGLVGEQFF. In DNA, the CDR3 is TGTGCCTGGAGTGTTGGAGGCCTCGTGGGTGAGCAGTTCTTC.

This chain links TRBV5-1 with TRBJ2-2; 10 bases are shared with TRBD1. Germline CDR1 is SGHRS and CDR2 is YFSETQ. The CDR3 runs 15 residues. V was pared by 4 bases and J by 4 bases, with 4 bases of the junction left unmatched. The CDR3 sequence is CASSHGQGVTGELFF. DNA of the CDR3: TGCGCCAGCAGCCACGGACAGGGGGTCACCGGGGAGCTGTTTTTT.

The chain combines TRBV7-3 with TRBJ1-1; D ambiguous. CDR3 size: 16 residues. Per the germline V gene, CDR1 is SGHTA and CDR2 is FQGTGA. V was pared by 0 bases and J by 1 base, with 12 bases between. CDR3 residues: CASSLTPGLKNTEAFF. The CDR3 DNA follows: TGTGCCAGCAGCTTAACGCCAGGATTAAAGAACACTGAAGCTTTCTTT.

The chain joins TRBV25-1 to TRBJ1-6, with D perhaps TRBD1 (6 bases). The CDR3 runs 17 residues. Germline V CDR1 and CDR2: MGHDK, SYGVNS. The V gene lost 5 bases and the J gene lost 4 bases, with 18 bases spanning the gap. In nucleotides, the CDR3 is TGTGCCAGCAGTTTATCCGGGACAAGAACGTATAATTCACCCCTCCACTTT. It specifies CASSLSGTRTYNSPLHF. The full variable domain, rest sourced from reference TRBV25-1 and TRBJ1-6, is EADIYQTPRYLVIGTGKKITLECSQTMGHDKMYWYQQDPGMELHLIHYSYGVNSTEKGDLSSESTVSRIRTEHFPLTLESARPSHTSQYLCASSLSGTRTYNSPLHFGNGTRLTVT.

The rearrangement joins TRBV13 to TRBJ2-7; the D is unclear. This CDR3 is built from 14 residues. The V gene's germline CDR1 is PRHDT and CDR2 FYEKMQ (reference sequence). V dropped 5 bases and J dropped 1 base, with 12 bases sitting between them. CDR3 region: CASSPLRKSYEQYF. The CDR3 coding sequence is TGTGCCAGCAGCCCATTGAGGAAGTCCTACGAGCAGTACTTC.

This chain joins TRBV7-9 and TRBJ2-2, with D possibly being TRBD1 (6 bases). The V gene's germline CDR1 is SEHNR and CDR2 FQNEAQ (reference sequence). V dropped 5 bases and J dropped 0 bases, with 13 bases sitting between them. The CDR3 has 16 residues. The CDR3 region is CASSTHGQTNTGELFF. The CDR3 DNA is TGTGCCAGCAGCACCCACGGACAGACGAACACCGGGGAGCTGTTTTTT.